This TCR beta chain was captured in a study of blood T cell repertoires in COVID-19 (dated by TCRdb to about 2020). About the study as a whole: Collaborator samples came from the United States, Italy and Spain and covered acute and convalescent phases of COVID-19. The prospective study material was composed of cDNA or gDNA derived from T cells, B-cell-depleted T cells, or PBMCs. Subjects who had been exposed to COVID-19, were actively infected with it, or had recovered from it provided the deeply sampled blood TCRbeta repertoires that made up the dataset. The repertoires were made available in a free public database intended to serve as a resource for research on the immune response to SARS-CoV-2. Samples were obtained from the ongoing ImmuneRACE study (first 160 participants) and from about 1,300 subjects provided by 6 global collaborators. Nearly every sample came with metadata listing a de-identified subject ID, COVID-19 status, age in years and sex. Where available, HLA class I and class II types were obtained from metadata supplied by the sample provider rather than from assay-based typing.

TCRbeta CDR3 regions were amplified from genomic DNA using the immunoSEQ Assay, a bias-controlled multiplex PCR. The study's own analysis went as follows. Nucleated cell counts per sample were estimated from amplification of reference gene primers within the assay. To quantify the absolute abundance of each unique TCRbeta CDR3 rearrangement, sequence reads were collapsed and filtered. For each sample, productive Simpson clonality was calculated as the square root of Simpson's diversity index across productive rearrangements. This is the immuneACCESS table as TCRdb keeps it, with only in-frame sequences that have V and J called. A part of the clones is gone; compared with another copy, unresolved V genes explain less than half, and the rest is unexplained. V and J calls and clone size are those listed in that table; D and trimming were worked out from the DNA. The table for this sample lists hundreds of thousands of clones; about four fifths of them were counted only once. In total, the top ten clones hold about 4.4% of the sample.

As to this clone: Its antigen specificity is not known. Base-call qualities are not available, and no considerably larger clone is one nucleotide away.

The collaborating institutions used their own protocols to collect whole blood in K2EDTA tubes. Collaborator samples were shipped for TCRbeta analysis as frozen whole blood, isolated PBMCs, or DNA extracted from either sample type. Broad study findings and their caveats: The amount of clinical and demographic metadata varied by source and participant and was provided uncurated.

The source of this sequence is a woman aged 65 to 85 with acute or convalescent COVID-19. The sample consisted of peripheral blood.

The DNA sequence is as follows: TGTGCCAGTACCCTTGCGGGACAGGGCCTAAGGAACACCGGGGAGCTGTTTTTT. Its protein product is CASTLAGQGLRNTGELFF. The chain couples TRBV19 to TRBJ2-2, with 9 middle bases fitting TRBD1. In the germline V gene (reference sequence), CDR1 corresponds to LNHDA and CDR2 to SQIVND. The CDR3 holds 18 amino acids from the cysteine to the phenylalanine. The retained sequence is limited to the CDR3, 54 bases, with the frame set at the first base. V loses 7 bases at its end and J loses 1 base; junction bases beyond the gene matches: 13.